There are a few counts of the clone carrying this T cell receptor (beta chain). The antigen is undetermined. This specimen belongs to a study of CD8 T cells in ankylosing spondylitis. TCRdb reprocessed the 5' RACE reads via MiXCR and lists one record per CDR3 protein. The sample has roughly 160,000 distinct CDR3 sequences, approximately 9% seen once. The CDR3 is made up of 16 amino acids. Trimming removed 4 bases from V and 0 bases from J; junction bases left unmatched: 7. Germline V gene sequence: CDR1 SGDLS, CDR2 YYNGEE. The study, taken as a whole, reports: As reported, disease-linked clones showed significant enrichment in matched ankylosing spondylitis synovial fluid. Past studies reported some motif variants in reactive arthritis synovial fluid and blood. In ankylosing spondylitis blood, a motif of seven to nine highly homologous TCR beta variants appeared characteristic.

This receptor was obtained from a female donor with ankylosing spondylitis or in good health (not recorded which). The rearrangement links TRBV9 to TRBJ2-1, with 7 bases aligning to TRBD2. Material: blood, either unsorted or a sorted T cell fraction (not recorded which). This CDR3 reads CASSRRGESSYNEQFF. As DNA, the CDR3 is TGTGCCAGCAGCAGACGGGGGGAAAGCTCCTACAATGAGCAGTTCTTC.